This TCR beta chain was identified in a study of cytomegalovirus exposure and HLA in healthy donors. Germline loops: CDR1 SEHNR, CDR2 FQNEAQ (reference sequence). This CDR3 region has 14 residues. V was clipped by 4 bases and J by 9 bases; unmatched bases: 6. Both 60 Vbeta primers and 13 Jbeta primers went into the PCR. Assay used: immunoSEQ multiplex PCR; TCRdb lists only in-frame clones, some missing. The table has around 130,000 clones, more than 60% seen once. The sequenced sample was PBMCs. The J gene is TRBJ2-1, the V gene TRBV7-9; TRBD2 agrees at 10 bases. This sequence was found in a woman in her 40s in good health and CMV-seropositive. CDR3 coding DNA: TGTGCCAGCAGCTCAAGCGGGGGGGCAGGTGAGCAGTTCTTC. It codes for CASSSSGGAGEQFF.